The rows below give T cell receptor beta chains drawn from one sample of a study of a mutant IDH1 vaccine in newly diagnosed glioma. The repertoire was sequenced with immunoSEQ multiplex PCR; TCRdb's copy has only in-frame clones and lacks some. The sample records about 44,000 clones, 91% being singletons. The antigens for these receptors are not known. The specimen comprised PBMCs, sampled from a glioma patient whose treatment included an IDH1 peptide vaccine. Source of these receptors: a man over 45 with glioma. Both conserved end residues are part of each CDR3. The D gene is left open where the match is weak. A row's size may be missing; if present it is once, few, many or a size class.

d_call	clone_size	j_call	v_call	cdr3_aa	cdr3_nt
.	.	TRBJ1-6	TRBV7-2	CASSLGLTAYNSPLHF	TGTGCCAGCAGCTTGGGGTTGACTGCATATAATTCACCCCTCCACTTT
TRBD1	once	TRBJ1-1	TRBV5-1	CASSRQGPNTEAFF	TGCGCCAGCAGCCGACAGGGACCGAACACTGAAGCTTTCTTT
TRBD2	.	TRBJ2-2	TRBV5-1	CASSSGTSGLAVGELFF	TGCGCCAGCAGCTCTGGGACTAGCGGGTTGGCGGTCGGGGAGCTGTTTTTT
.	few	TRBJ1-5	TRBV27	CASSLSPTGNQPQHF	TGTGCCAGCAGTTTATCGCCCACAGGCAATCAGCCCCAGCATTTT
TRBD1	.	TRBJ1-5	TRBV19	CASSYGQGLYQPQHF	TGTGCCAGTAGTTATGGACAGGGTCTTTATCAGCCCCAGCATTTT
.	.	TRBJ1-5	TRBV2	CASTQWGGSPNQPQHF	TGTGCCAGCACCCAATGGGGGGGTTCGCCCAATCAGCCCCAGCATTTT
TRBD2	.	TRBJ2-2	TRBV18	CASSLGLAGGDGELFF	TGTGCCAGCTCACTTGGACTAGCGGGAGGAGACGGGGAGCTGTTTTTT
.	.	TRBJ1-3	TRBV10-3	CAISPGLSSGNTIYF	TGTGCCATCAGCCCGGGACTCAGCTCTGGAAACACCATATATTTT
TRBD1	.	TRBJ1-2	TRBV30	CAWSVFPPGQGKSNYGYTF	TGTGCCTGGAGTGTATTCCCCCCGGGACAGGGAAAATCCAACTATGGCTACACCTTC
.	.	TRBJ2-1	TRBV4-1	CASSQEPGDNEQFF	TGCGCCAGCAGCCAAGAACCGGGGGACAATGAGCAGTTCTTC
.	.	TRBJ1-5	TRBV5-6	CASSLAGRNQPQHF	TGTGCCAGCAGCTTGGCCGGGAGGAATCAGCCCCAGCATTTT
TRBD2	.	TRBJ2-5	TRBV29-1	CSVASASGRVEQYF	TGCAGCGTTGCTTCGGCTAGCGGGAGGGTAGAGCAGTACTTC
TRBD1	.	TRBJ1-3	TRBV28	CASSEPDRLGNTIYF	TGTGCCAGCAGCGAGCCGGACAGGTTGGGAAACACCATATATTTT
.	.	TRBJ2-2	TRBV10-1	CASSDSGTNTGELFF	TGCGCCAGCAGTGATTCCGGGACCAACACCGGGGAGCTGTTTTTT
.	.	TRBJ1-2	TRBV10-3	CAISREGNYGYTF	TGTGCCATCAGCCGGGAGGGTAACTATGGCTACACCTTC
TRBD2	.	TRBJ2-7	TRBV27	CASRERTSGNHEQYF	TGTGCCAGCAGGGAAAGGACTAGCGGGAACCACGAGCAGTACTTC
TRBD1	.	TRBJ1-2	TRBV7-9	CASQDRGYGYTF	TGTGCCAGCCAGGACAGGGGCTATGGCTACACCTTC
TRBD1	.	TRBJ2-2	TRBV7-2	CASSLRAGGNTGELFF	TGTGCCAGCAGCTTAAGGGCAGGGGGAAACACCGGGGAGCTGTTTTTT
.	.	TRBJ1-6	TRBV11-2	CASSLGGGTNSPLHF	TGTGCCAGCAGCTTAGGGGGTGGGACCAATTCACCCCTCCACTTT
.	once	TRBJ2-7	TRBV27	CASSLNSYEQYF	TGTGCCAGCAGTTTAAACAGCTACGAGCAGTACTTC
TRBD2	.	TRBJ2-2	TRBV10-3	CAISDGGDTGELFF	TGTGCCATCAGTGACGGGGGGGACACCGGGGAGCTGTTTTTT
TRBD2	.	TRBJ2-1	TRBV29-1	CSVEERVSGEKQFF	TGCAGCGTTGAAGAGAGAGTTAGCGGGGAGAAGCAGTTCTTC
TRBD1	.	TRBJ2-7	TRBV19	CASSMTMGQGFYEQYF	TGTGCCAGTAGTATGACGATGGGACAGGGATTTTACGAGCAGTACTTC
.	.	TRBJ1-6	TRBV11-1	CASSPGRRNSPLHF	TGTGCCAGCAGCCCGGGACGGCGAAATTCACCCCTCCACTTT
.	once	TRBJ2-1	TRBV4-2	CASSQEVGSSGNEQFF	TGTGCCAGCAGCCAAGAGGTCGGCAGTTCCGGCAATGAGCAGTTCTTC
.	few	TRBJ1-5	TRBV6-5	CASKRRDQPQHF	TGTGCCAGCAAACGGAGGGATCAGCCCCAGCATTTT
.	.	TRBJ2-4	TRBV11-2	CASSLAQGLAKNIQYF	TGTGCCAGCAGCTTAGCACAGGGCTTAGCCAAAAACATTCAGTACTTC
TRBD1	once	TRBJ1-2	TRBV28	CASSLPQGEVTF	TGTGCCAGCAGTCTCCCCCAGGGGGAGGTCACCTTC
TRBD2	.	TRBJ2-7	TRBV29-1	CSVEDPGGEQYF	TGCAGCGTTGAAGACCCGGGGGGCGAGCAGTACTTC
.	.	TRBJ1-2	TRBV7-9	CASSLGAYGYTF	TGTGCCAGCAGCTTGGGAGCTTATGGCTACACCTTC
TRBD1	.	TRBJ1-1	TRBV6-1	CASTRTGRSEAFF	TGTGCCAGCACCAGGACAGGGAGATCTGAAGCTTTCTTT
.	.	TRBJ2-6	TRBV5-8	CASSLGAANVLTF	TGTGCCAGCAGTTTGGGGGCGGCCAACGTCCTGACTTTC